This TCR beta chain came from a study of blood T cell repertoires in COVID-19. Study-level information: Both acute and convalescent COVID-19 samples were obtained from the United States, Italy and Spain.

Original methodology: From reference gene primer amplification, estimates of nucleated cell counts were derived. Profiled with immunoSEQ multiplex PCR; TCRdb holds only in-frame clones, not every one. V and J calls and clone size follow that table, whereas D and trimming were derived from the DNA. The data contain more than 100,000 clones, approximately 88% of them seen just once; the ten biggest clones take up more than 2%. V shed 5 bases, J shed 10 bases, and the junction held 16 bases outside the gene matches. The CDR3 is 17 residues long. The germline V gene encodes CDR1 PRHDT and CDR2 FYEKMQ (reference sequence).

The rearrangement links TRBV13 to TRBJ2-1, with 11 bases that match TRBD2. The sequenced material came from peripheral blood. The TCR comes from a man aged 65 to 79 with active COVID-19. The CDR3 DNA sequence: TGTGCCAGCAGCCCCCGGCAGGGAACTAGCGGGAGTCGAGAGCAGTTCTTC. Translation gives CASSPRQGTSGSREQFF.